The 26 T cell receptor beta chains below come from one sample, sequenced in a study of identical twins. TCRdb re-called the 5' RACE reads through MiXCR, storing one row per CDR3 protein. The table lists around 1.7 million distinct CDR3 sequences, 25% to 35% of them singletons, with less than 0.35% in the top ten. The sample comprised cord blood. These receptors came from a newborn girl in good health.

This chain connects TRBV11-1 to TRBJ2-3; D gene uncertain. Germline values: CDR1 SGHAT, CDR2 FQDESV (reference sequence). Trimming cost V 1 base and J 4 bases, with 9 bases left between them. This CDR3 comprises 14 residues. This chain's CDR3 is CASSLVMAADTQYF. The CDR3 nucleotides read TGTGCCAGCAGCTTAGTGATGGCAGCAGATACGCAGTATTTT.

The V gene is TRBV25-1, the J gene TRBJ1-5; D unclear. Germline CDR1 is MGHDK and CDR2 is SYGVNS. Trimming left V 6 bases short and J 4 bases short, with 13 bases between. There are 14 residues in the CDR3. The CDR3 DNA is TGTGCCAGCAGCCGGGTTGGGGTAAATCAGCCCCAGCATTTT. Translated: CASSRVGVNQPQHF.

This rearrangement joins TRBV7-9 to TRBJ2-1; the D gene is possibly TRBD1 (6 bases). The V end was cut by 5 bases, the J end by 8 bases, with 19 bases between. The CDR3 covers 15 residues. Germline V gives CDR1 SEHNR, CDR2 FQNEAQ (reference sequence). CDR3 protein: CASSTGYRALDEQFF. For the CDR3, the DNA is TGTGCCAGCAGCACAGGGTACAGGGCTTTAGATGAGCAGTTCTTC.

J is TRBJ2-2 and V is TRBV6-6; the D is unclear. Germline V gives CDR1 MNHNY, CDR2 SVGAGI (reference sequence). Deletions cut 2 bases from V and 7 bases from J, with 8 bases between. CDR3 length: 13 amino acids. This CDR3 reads CASSYTADGELFF. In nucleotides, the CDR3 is TGTGCCAGCAGTTACACGGCTGACGGGGAGCTGTTTTTT.

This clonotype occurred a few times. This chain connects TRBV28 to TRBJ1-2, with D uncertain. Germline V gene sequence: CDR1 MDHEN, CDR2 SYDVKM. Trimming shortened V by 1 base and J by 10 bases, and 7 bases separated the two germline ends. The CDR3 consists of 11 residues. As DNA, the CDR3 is TGTGCCAGCAGTTTATATTGGGACTACACCTTC. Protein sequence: CASSLYWDYTF.

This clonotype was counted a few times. The CDR3 nucleotides read TGTGCCAGCAGTGAATTGGGACTAGCGGGGAACAATGAGCAGTTCTTC. It yields the protein CASSELGLAGNNEQFF. The gene calls are TRBV25-1 and TRBJ2-1; 13 positions agree with TRBD2. CDR1 and CDR2 from the germline V gene are MGHDK and SYGVNS. V was pared by 1 base and J by 5 bases, with 2 bases of the junction left unmatched. The CDR3 is 16 residues long.

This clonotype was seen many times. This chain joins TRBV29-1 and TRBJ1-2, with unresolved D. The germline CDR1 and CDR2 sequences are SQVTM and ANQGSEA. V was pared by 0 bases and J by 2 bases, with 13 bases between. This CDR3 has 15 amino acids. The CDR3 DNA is TGCAGCGTTGAAGAGGGTGCCAGGTTGAACTATGGCTACACCTTC. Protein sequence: CSVEEGARLNYGYTF.

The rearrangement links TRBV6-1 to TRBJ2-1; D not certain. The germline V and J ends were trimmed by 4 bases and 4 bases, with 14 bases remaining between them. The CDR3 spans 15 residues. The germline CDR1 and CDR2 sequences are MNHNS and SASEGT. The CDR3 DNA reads TGTGCCAGCAGTGCAACAGATGGGGATTACAATGAGCAGTTCTTC. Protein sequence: CASSATDGDYNEQFF.

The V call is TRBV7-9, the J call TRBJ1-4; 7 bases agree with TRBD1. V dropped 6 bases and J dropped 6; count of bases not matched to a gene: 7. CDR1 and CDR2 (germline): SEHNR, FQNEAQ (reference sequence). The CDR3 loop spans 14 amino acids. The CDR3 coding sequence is TGTGCCAGCAGAGTATCCGGGACAGATGAAAAACTGTTTTTT. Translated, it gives CASRVSGTDEKLFF.

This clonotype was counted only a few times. The CDR3 loop reads CASSCLQGYNEQFF. CDR3 bases: TGTGCCAGCAGCTGTCTCCAGGGTTACAATGAGCAGTTCTTC. This rearrangement joins TRBV11-2 to TRBJ2-1, with D tentatively TRBD1 (5 bases). The CDR3 totals 14 residues. Trimming removed 4 bases from V and 4 bases from J, with 11 bases in between. Germline lookup yields CDR1 SGHAT and CDR2 FQNNGV. The whole variable domain, filled in from reference TRBV11-2 and TRBJ2-1, reads EAGVAQSPRYKIIEKRQSVAFWCNPISGHATLYWYQQILGQGPKLLIQFQNNGVVDDSQLPKDRFSAERLKGVDSTLKIQPAKLEDSAVYLCASSCLQGYNEQFFGPGTRLTVL.

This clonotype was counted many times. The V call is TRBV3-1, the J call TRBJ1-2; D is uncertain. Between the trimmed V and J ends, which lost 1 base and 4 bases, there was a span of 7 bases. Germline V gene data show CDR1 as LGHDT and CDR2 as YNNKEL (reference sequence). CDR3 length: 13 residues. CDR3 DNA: TGTGCCAGCAGCCAAGGGGTGGGCTATGGCTACACCTTC. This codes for CASSQGVGYGYTF.

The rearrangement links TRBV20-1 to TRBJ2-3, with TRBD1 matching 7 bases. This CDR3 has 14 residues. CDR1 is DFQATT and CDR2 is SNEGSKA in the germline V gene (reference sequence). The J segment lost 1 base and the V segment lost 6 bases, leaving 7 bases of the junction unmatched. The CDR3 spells CSAVRQGRTDTQYF. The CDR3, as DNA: TGCAGTGCCGTACGACAGGGTCGCACAGATACGCAGTATTTT.

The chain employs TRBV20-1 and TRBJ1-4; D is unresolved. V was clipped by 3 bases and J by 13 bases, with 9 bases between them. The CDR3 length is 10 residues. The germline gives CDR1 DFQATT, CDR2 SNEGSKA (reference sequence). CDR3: CSAREGRLFF. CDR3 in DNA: TGCAGTGCTAGGGAAGGCCGACTGTTTTTT.

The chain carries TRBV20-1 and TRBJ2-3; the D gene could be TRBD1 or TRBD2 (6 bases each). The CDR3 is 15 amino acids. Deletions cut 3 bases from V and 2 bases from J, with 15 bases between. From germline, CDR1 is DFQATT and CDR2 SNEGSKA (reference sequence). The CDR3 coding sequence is TGCAGTGCTAGCAGAGGGGGGAGAGTCACAGATACGCAGTATTTT. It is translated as CSASRGGRVTDTQYF.

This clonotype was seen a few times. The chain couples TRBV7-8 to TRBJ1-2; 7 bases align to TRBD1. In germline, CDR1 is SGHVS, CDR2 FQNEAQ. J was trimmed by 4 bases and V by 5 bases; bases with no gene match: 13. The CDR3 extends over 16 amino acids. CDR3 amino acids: CASSLDRAQELYGYTF. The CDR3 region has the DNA TGTGCCAGCAGCCTCGACAGGGCACAGGAACTCTATGGCTACACCTTC.

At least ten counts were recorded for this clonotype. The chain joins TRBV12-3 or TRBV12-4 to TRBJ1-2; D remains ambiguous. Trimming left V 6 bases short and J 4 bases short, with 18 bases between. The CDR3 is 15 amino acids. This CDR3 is CASRPQTRKGYGYTF. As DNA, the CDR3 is TGTGCCAGCAGACCCCAGACAAGAAAGGGCTATGGCTACACCTTC.

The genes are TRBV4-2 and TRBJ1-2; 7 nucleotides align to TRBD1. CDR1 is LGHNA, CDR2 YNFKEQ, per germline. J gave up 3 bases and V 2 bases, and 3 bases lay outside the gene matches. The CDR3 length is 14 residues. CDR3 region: CASSQRDSDYGYTF. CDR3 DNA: TGTGCCAGCAGCCAAAGGGACAGTGACTATGGCTACACCTTC.

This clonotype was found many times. In DNA form, the CDR3 reads TGTGCCATCAGTGAGTATGGGCGGAGCTCCTACAATGAGCAGTTCTTC. Translation gives CAISEYGRSSYNEQFF. The chain employs TRBV10-3 and TRBJ2-1; D remains unclear. V was pared by 1 base and J by 0 bases, with 10 bases between. There are 16 residues in the CDR3. Germline lookup yields CDR1 ENHRY and CDR2 SYGVKD.

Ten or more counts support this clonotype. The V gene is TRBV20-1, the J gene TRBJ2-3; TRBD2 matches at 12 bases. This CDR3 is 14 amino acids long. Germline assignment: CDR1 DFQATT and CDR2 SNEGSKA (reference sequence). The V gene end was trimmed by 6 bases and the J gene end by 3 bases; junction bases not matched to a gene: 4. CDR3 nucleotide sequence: TGCAGTGCCCTAACTAGCGGGGGGACAGATACGCAGTATTTT. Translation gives CSALTSGGTDTQYF.

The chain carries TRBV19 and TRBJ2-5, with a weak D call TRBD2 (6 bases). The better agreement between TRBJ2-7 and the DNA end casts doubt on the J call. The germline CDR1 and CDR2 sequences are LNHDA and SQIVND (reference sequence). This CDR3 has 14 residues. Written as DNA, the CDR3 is TGTGCCAGTAGTATATACGGGGGAGGATACGAGCAGTACTTC. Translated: CASSIYGGGYEQYF.

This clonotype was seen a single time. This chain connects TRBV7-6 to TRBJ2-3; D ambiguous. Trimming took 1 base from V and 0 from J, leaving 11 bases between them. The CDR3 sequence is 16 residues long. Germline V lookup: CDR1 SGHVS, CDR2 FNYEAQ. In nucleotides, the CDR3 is TGTGCCAGCAGCTTAGAAGCGTTGATGAGCACAGATACGCAGTATTTT. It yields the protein CASSLEALMSTDTQYF.

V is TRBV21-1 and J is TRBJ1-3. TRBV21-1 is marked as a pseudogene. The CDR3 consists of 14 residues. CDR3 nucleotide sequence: TGTGCCAGCAGCAAAGCCAACTCTGGATACACCATATATTTT. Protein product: CASSKANSGYTIYF.

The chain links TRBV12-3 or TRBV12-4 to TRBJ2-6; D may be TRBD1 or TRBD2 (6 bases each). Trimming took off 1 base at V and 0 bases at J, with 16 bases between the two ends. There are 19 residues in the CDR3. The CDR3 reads CASSLVRRGLSSGANVLTF. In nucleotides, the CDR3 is TGTGCCAGCAGTTTAGTGCGCAGGGGACTCTCCTCTGGGGCCAACGTCCTGACTTTC.

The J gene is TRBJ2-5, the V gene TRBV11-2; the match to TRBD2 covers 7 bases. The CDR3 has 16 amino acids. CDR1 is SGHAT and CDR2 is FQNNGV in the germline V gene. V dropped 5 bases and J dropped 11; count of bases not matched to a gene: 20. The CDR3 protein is CASSKPPSGGYNEQYF. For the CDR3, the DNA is TGTGCCAGCAGCAAGCCCCCTAGCGGTGGCTACAATGAGCAGTACTTC.

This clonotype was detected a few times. Here the CDR3 reads CSAAPGQGAGETQYF. CDR3 bases: TGCAGTGCGGCCCCGGGACAGGGGGCAGGGGAGACCCAGTACTTC. The chain couples TRBV20-1 to TRBJ2-5; the match to TRBD1 covers 12 bases. Germline-derived CDR1 and CDR2 are DFQATT and SNEGSKA (reference sequence). The V gene end was trimmed by 6 bases and the J gene end by 5 bases; junction bases not matched to a gene: 10. The CDR3 is 15 residues long.

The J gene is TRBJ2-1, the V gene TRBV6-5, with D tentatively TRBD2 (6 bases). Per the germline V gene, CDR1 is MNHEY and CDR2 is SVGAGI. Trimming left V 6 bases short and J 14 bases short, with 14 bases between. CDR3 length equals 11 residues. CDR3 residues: CASSNTSTKFF. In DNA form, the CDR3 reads TGTGCCAGCAGCAATACTAGCACCAAGTTCTTC.